The rows below give T cell receptor beta chains drawn from one sample of a study of siplizumab effects on memory and regulatory T cells. Using immunoSEQ multiplex PCR, the repertoire was profiled, and TCRdb retains in-frame clones only, with some absent. The profile shows 65,000 to 70,000 clones, about 90% of them singletons. The sequenced sample consisted of Tregs sorted from blood. The receptor source for this set is a human donor in good health. Each CDR3 is given without its conserved first and last residue. A D gene is named only where the DNA matches it firmly. Size is stated for part of the rows, as once, few or many counts, or as a class when the clone is expanded.

clone_size v_call d_call cdr3_aa
NA TRBV5-1 TRBD1 ASSLGQGATGANVLT
NA TRBV5-4 TRBD1 ASSLSGGPLNTEAF
NA TRBV6-6 NA ASSYMSQGTYEQY
once TRBV10-3 NA AITREARGTEAF
NA TRBV6-5 NA ASSRVPTGELF
NA TRBV5-5 NA ASSPFVGAGYGYT
NA TRBV28 TRBD1 ASRGQGVNQPQH
NA TRBV15 NA ATSTRDSGTDTQY
NA TRBV5-6 NA ASSLKGGEKLF
NA TRBV5-6 NA ASSRISRPDYGYT
NA TRBV25-1 NA ASSAQGKAGNSPLH
NA TRBV5-4 TRBD2 ASSLGGLAGHTQY
NA TRBV10-3 NA AISVRIGDTEAF
once TRBV7-9 NA ASSLWHQPWDDGYT
once TRBV27 TRBD2 ASSLGSLGGRTYEQY
few TRBV2 NA ASSEGRVNQPQH
NA TRBV29-1 NA SGGGGPNYGYT
NA TRBV19 TRBD1 ASSLTGGGSQY
once TRBV15 TRBD2 ATSRVGGFGVETQY
once TRBV20-1 NA SAKRSEAF
NA TRBV6-6 NA ASSYRDRRGYT
NA TRBV6-5 NA ASSTPHRDGYGYT
NA TRBV11-3 NA ASSLDRVARDEQF
NA TRBV7-9 TRBD2 ASSLAGASGRSPDTQY
NA TRBV19 NA ASSISGRDEQF
NA TRBV5-4 NA ASSLAGFGNIQY
once TRBV7-3 NA ASSPRGTDTQY
NA TRBV6-1 NA ASAQGRARTGELF
few TRBV9 TRBD1 ASSLSGTGAPDTQY
NA TRBV5-1 TRBD2 ASSLGLAGGRQETQY
NA TRBV10-3 TRBD1 AINHRDRMTGELF
NA TRBV10-3 TRBD2 AISESLGASGSEQY
NA TRBV11-3 NA ASSPVGGTDTQY
NA TRBV18 NA ASSPGARLETQY
NA TRBV2 NA ASSGVEVAKNIQY
once TRBV7-2 NA ASSLVREAEAF
NA TRBV28 NA ASSLFGGTIEAF
NA TRBV10-3 NA AISDGAIYEQY
NA TRBV30 NA AWEGNTEAF
NA TRBV19 NA ASSIGWGQALGTGELF
NA TRBV6-5 NA ATRFGNTIY
NA TRBV7-8 NA ASSLPVSWGMNTEAF
NA TRBV5-1 NA ASSLGQGGYEQY
once TRBV14 NA ASSQWRGRYYEQY
NA TRBV21-1 NA ASSDQGRSYNEQF
NA TRBV6-5 NA ASSYQRGGLYEQY
NA TRBV19 NA ASSIRWGSYNEQF
NA TRBV14 NA ASSQRGRDSNQPQH
NA TRBV4-2 TRBD1 ASSQGQGAYGYT
NA TRBV7-9 NA ASSRIGYGYT
NA TRBV27 NA ASSFRGKVTEQY
NA TRBV9 TRBD1 ASSGQGLNTEAF
NA TRBV27 TRBD2 ASSLAGGLKSYEQY
NA TRBV11-3 NA ASSLGGGYGYT
NA TRBV7-9 NA ASSFGNTDTQY